This T cell receptor beta chain was sequenced during a study of PD-L1 blockade in urothelial cancer. Unmatched junction bases numbered 5, after V lost 4 bases and J lost 6 bases. In germline, CDR1 is MNHNY, CDR2 SVGAGI (reference sequence). This CDR3 contains 14 residues. General study findings and limits: Durable-benefit patients expanded tumor-associated blood clones more at 3 weeks.

With regard to this clone: Its antigen is currently unknown.

Time point meaning: pretreatment peripheral blood. Libraries were prepared by immunoSEQ multiplex PCR; TCRdb keeps only in-frame clonotypes and omits some of them. The data contain around 130,000 clones, less than 85% of them seen just once; the ten biggest clones take up 3% to 4%. This sequence originates from a man between 45 and 60 years old with urothelial cancer. The chain uses TRBV6-6 and TRBJ1-4; TRBD1 matches at 7 bases. Material: PBMCs, obtained around atezolizumab (anti-PD-L1) treatment. The chain's CDR3 is CASSSHDRDEKLFF. In DNA, the CDR3 is TGTGCCAGCAGTTCCCATGACAGGGATGAAAAACTGTTTTTT.